A selection of T cell receptor beta chains follows, all from one sample in a study of CD8+ T cells in alopecia areata. The repertoire was sequenced with immunoSEQ multiplex PCR; TCRdb's copy has only in-frame clones and lacks some. This table has about 14,000 clones, 50% to 70% appearing once. Sequenced here: skin, sampled at week 0. Receptors originate from a human donor with alopecia areata. Both conserved end residues are part of each CDR3. Each record gives: CDR3 protein, D gene, J gene, V gene. The D gene is left open where the match is weak.

CDR3 protein: CASMLTPPGRDNSPLHF
D gene: NA
J gene: TRBJ1-6
V gene: TRBV2

CDR3 protein: CASSQGAGETQYF
D gene: TRBD1
J gene: TRBJ2-5
V gene: TRBV19

CDR3 protein: CASSQEAGEQETQYF
D gene: NA
J gene: TRBJ2-5
V gene: TRBV4-2

CDR3 protein: CASSLDNTEAFF
D gene: NA
J gene: TRBJ1-1
V gene: TRBV13

CDR3 protein: CASTKLAGATNSYNEQFF
D gene: TRBD2
J gene: TRBJ2-1
V gene: TRBV19

CDR3 protein: CASSLVLGAGTGDPYEQYF
D gene: TRBD1
J gene: TRBJ2-7
V gene: TRBV7-8

CDR3 protein: CATSRDRGTSSYYAQYF
D gene: TRBD2
J gene: TRBJ2-7
V gene: TRBV15

CDR3 protein: CASSLSILGHLNSPLHF
D gene: NA
J gene: TRBJ1-6
V gene: TRBV13

CDR3 protein: CASSLFSGVEQFF
D gene: NA
J gene: TRBJ2-1
V gene: TRBV5-4

CDR3 protein: CAISDLGKGVYEQYF
D gene: NA
J gene: TRBJ2-7
V gene: TRBV10-3

CDR3 protein: CASSQDMGGNIQYF
D gene: NA
J gene: TRBJ2-4
V gene: TRBV4-1

CDR3 protein: CASSLTQLARGGELFF
D gene: NA
J gene: TRBJ2-2
V gene: TRBV7-7

CDR3 protein: CASSRTSGGPLHF
D gene: TRBD1
J gene: TRBJ1-6
V gene: TRBV7-3

CDR3 protein: CASSQESGYEQYF
D gene: NA
J gene: TRBJ2-7
V gene: TRBV4-3

CDR3 protein: CASSLFTLWQGDTEAFF
D gene: TRBD1
J gene: TRBJ1-1
V gene: TRBV7-2

CDR3 protein: CASRQDGSSYEQYF
D gene: NA
J gene: TRBJ2-7
V gene: TRBV19

CDR3 protein: CASSSGLDYGYTF
D gene: NA
J gene: TRBJ1-2
V gene: TRBV6-5

CDR3 protein: CASSPMSFSSTDTQYF
D gene: NA
J gene: TRBJ2-3
V gene: TRBV5-4

CDR3 protein: CASSLDGGAVDTQYF
D gene: TRBD2
J gene: TRBJ2-3
V gene: TRBV5-5

CDR3 protein: CASSESPSAGSYNEQFF
D gene: NA
J gene: TRBJ2-1
V gene: TRBV2

CDR3 protein: CASSQDPGQRGGYTF
D gene: TRBD1
J gene: TRBJ1-2
V gene: TRBV4-2

CDR3 protein: CASSGLADTQYF
D gene: TRBD2
J gene: TRBJ2-3
V gene: TRBV7-2

CDR3 protein: CASSPLGTGYGYTF
D gene: TRBD1
J gene: TRBJ1-2
V gene: TRBV5-1

CDR3 protein: CASSPWSGFNEQFF
D gene: NA
J gene: TRBJ2-1
V gene: TRBV6-5

CDR3 protein: CASTPSGSIVMSYTF
D gene: NA
J gene: TRBJ1-2
V gene: TRBV28

CDR3 protein: CASSSPSGLQDTQYF
D gene: TRBD2
J gene: TRBJ2-3
V gene: TRBV6-5

CDR3 protein: CASGRQVPSGNTIYF
D gene: NA
J gene: TRBJ1-3
V gene: TRBV7-2

CDR3 protein: CASSYSAAGGGELFF
D gene: NA
J gene: TRBJ2-2
V gene: TRBV6-5

CDR3 protein: CASNPGRLKDYGYTF
D gene: NA
J gene: TRBJ1-2
V gene: TRBV6-5

CDR3 protein: CASSLGGRVNTEAFF
D gene: NA
J gene: TRBJ1-1
V gene: TRBV28

CDR3 protein: CASSLGTSGQNTQYF
D gene: TRBD2
J gene: TRBJ2-3
V gene: TRBV7-9

CDR3 protein: CASSIVWGQETQYF
D gene: NA
J gene: TRBJ2-5
V gene: TRBV7-2

CDR3 protein: CASSTQTGGLEAFF
D gene: TRBD1
J gene: TRBJ1-1
V gene: TRBV19

CDR3 protein: CASSLSWGGENYNEQFF
D gene: NA
J gene: TRBJ2-1
V gene: TRBV28

CDR3 protein: CASSDSGGSGGTDTQYF
D gene: TRBD2
J gene: TRBJ2-3
V gene: TRBV6-4

CDR3 protein: CAISEGQGPYGYTF
D gene: TRBD1
J gene: TRBJ1-2
V gene: TRBV10-3

CDR3 protein: CASWTGVITDTQYF
D gene: TRBD1
J gene: TRBJ2-3
V gene: TRBV6-4

CDR3 protein: CASSLAGTGHGYTF
D gene: TRBD1
J gene: TRBJ1-2
V gene: TRBV7-9

CDR3 protein: CATNQEQYF
D gene: NA
J gene: TRBJ2-7
V gene: TRBV10-3

CDR3 protein: CASSQVPSPGPRGFGTEAFF
D gene: NA
J gene: TRBJ1-1
V gene: TRBV4-1

CDR3 protein: CASTLTRGYGYTF
D gene: TRBD1
J gene: TRBJ1-2
V gene: TRBV6-1

CDR3 protein: CASSTQQGATDTQYF
D gene: NA
J gene: TRBJ2-3
V gene: TRBV6-6

CDR3 protein: CASSQDRGSYEQYF
D gene: TRBD1
J gene: TRBJ2-7
V gene: TRBV11-3

CDR3 protein: CASSLYRGAWGNQPQHF
D gene: TRBD1
J gene: TRBJ1-5
V gene: TRBV5-6

CDR3 protein: CASKQGGAQETQYF
D gene: NA
J gene: TRBJ2-5
V gene: TRBV28

CDR3 protein: CASSQVTDSSSKIYGYTF
D gene: NA
J gene: TRBJ1-2
V gene: TRBV14

CDR3 protein: CSVANSYEQYF
D gene: NA
J gene: NA
V gene: TRBV29-1

CDR3 protein: CASSVRGGTEAFF
D gene: NA
J gene: TRBJ1-1
V gene: TRBV6-1

CDR3 protein: CASSLSQGNTGELFF
D gene: NA
J gene: TRBJ2-2
V gene: TRBV5-5

CDR3 protein: CASSSVLYEQYF
D gene: NA
J gene: TRBJ2-7
V gene: TRBV5-1

CDR3 protein: CATTRGEQPQHF
D gene: NA
J gene: TRBJ1-5
V gene: TRBV28

CDR3 protein: CASTKQGLNTGELFF
D gene: NA
J gene: TRBJ2-2
V gene: TRBV5-4